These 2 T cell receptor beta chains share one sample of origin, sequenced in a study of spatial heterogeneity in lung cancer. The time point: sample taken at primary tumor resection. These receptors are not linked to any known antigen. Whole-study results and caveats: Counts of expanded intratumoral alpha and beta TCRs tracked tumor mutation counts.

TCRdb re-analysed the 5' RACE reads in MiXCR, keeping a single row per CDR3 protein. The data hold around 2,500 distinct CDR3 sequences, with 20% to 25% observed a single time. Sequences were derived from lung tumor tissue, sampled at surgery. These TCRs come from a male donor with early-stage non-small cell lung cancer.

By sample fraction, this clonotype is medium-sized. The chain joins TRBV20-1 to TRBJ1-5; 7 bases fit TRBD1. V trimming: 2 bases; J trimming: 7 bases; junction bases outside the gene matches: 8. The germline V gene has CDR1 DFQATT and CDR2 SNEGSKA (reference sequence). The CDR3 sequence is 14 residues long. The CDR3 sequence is CSARSDRASQPQHF. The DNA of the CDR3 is TGCAGTGCTAGATCCGACAGGGCGAGCCAGCCCCAGCATTTT.

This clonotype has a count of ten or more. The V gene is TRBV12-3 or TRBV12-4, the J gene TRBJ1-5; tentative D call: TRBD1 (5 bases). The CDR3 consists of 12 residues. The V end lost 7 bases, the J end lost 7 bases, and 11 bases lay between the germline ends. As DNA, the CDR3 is TGTGCCAGCATGCAGGGTTGGCAGCCCCAGCATTTT. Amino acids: CASMQGWQPQHF.